Reported below is one T cell receptor beta chain. The sample comes from a study of identical twins. The CDR3 has 14 amino acids. V lost 6 bases and J 7 bases, leaving 18 bases between the germline ends. Via MiXCR, TCRdb re-called the 5' RACE reads, giving one row per CDR3 protein. The table has about 520,000 distinct CDR3 sequences, less than 25% seen once. The same sample was also used in a study of T cells expressing NK-cell markers.

This receptor was identified in a young woman in good health. This sequence joins TRBV12-3 or TRBV12-4 and TRBJ1-1; D is perhaps TRBD1 (6 bases). The sample comprised CD4+ T cells sorted from blood. The CDR3, as DNA: TGTGCCAGCAGGGCTGAAAGGGGGGTTTATGAAGCTTTCTTT. It translates to CASRAERGVYEAFF.